This paragraph covers one TCR beta chain sequence. The germline gives CDR1 WSHSY, CDR2 SAAADI. The CDR3 extends over 14 amino acids. TCRdb reprocessed the reads and reports one entry per CDR3 protein, with no DNA. Here the sample table reports about 5,600 distinct CDR3 sequences. This sample stems from a study of diagnostic markers for celiac disease. The clonotype comes from a human donor. This table probably holds off-target reads from a library built for another chain. V is TRBV10-2 and J is TRBJ1-5; without DNA, the TCRdb call of TRBD1 cannot be checked. Sequenced material: either unsorted cells or a sorted T cell fraction (not recorded which). CDR3 amino acids: CATQGGDSNQPQHF.